Sequencing of this T cell receptor (beta chain) was carried out in a study of radiation and T cells in renal cell carcinoma. Measured with immunoSEQ multiplex PCR; TCRdb has only the in-frame clones, and not every one. The table shows under 100,000 clones, with approximately 82% occurring only once. This clone was observed a handful of times. Time point of the sample: blood 4 weeks post-SBRT, at nephrectomy. Described treatment: 15 Gy SBRT to primary tumor, nephrectomy 4 weeks later. Nephrectomy followed 15 Gy stereotactic body radiation by 4 weeks. Germline V gene lookup returns CDR1 MGHRA and CDR2 YSYEKL. V lost 5 bases to trimming and J lost 1 base; unmatched junction nucleotides: 7. CDR3 length: 16 amino acids.

The TCR comes from a man aged 60 to 75 with renal cell carcinoma. This sequence joins TRBV4-1 and TRBJ2-7; TRBD1 aligns across 11 bases. Sample: blood, taken from a patient whose treatment included radiotherapy and nephrectomy. In DNA, the CDR3 is TGCGCCAGCAGCTCCGGGACAGGGGGTCGTTCCTACGAGCAGTACTTC. The encoded protein is CASSSGTGGRSYEQYF.